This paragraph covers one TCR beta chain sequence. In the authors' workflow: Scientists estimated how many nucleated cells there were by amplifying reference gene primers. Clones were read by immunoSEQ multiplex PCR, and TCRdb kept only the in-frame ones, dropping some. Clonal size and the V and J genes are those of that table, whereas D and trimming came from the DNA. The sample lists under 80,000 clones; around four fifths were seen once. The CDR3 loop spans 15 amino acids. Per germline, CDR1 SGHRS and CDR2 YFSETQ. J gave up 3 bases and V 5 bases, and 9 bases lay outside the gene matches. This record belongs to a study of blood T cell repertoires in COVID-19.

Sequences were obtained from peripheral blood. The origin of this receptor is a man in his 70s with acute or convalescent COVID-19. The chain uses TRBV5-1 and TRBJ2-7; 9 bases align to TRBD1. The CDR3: CASRPRQGVGYEQYF. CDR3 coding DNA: TGCGCCAGCAGGCCTCGACAGGGGGTGGGCTACGAGCAGTACTTC.